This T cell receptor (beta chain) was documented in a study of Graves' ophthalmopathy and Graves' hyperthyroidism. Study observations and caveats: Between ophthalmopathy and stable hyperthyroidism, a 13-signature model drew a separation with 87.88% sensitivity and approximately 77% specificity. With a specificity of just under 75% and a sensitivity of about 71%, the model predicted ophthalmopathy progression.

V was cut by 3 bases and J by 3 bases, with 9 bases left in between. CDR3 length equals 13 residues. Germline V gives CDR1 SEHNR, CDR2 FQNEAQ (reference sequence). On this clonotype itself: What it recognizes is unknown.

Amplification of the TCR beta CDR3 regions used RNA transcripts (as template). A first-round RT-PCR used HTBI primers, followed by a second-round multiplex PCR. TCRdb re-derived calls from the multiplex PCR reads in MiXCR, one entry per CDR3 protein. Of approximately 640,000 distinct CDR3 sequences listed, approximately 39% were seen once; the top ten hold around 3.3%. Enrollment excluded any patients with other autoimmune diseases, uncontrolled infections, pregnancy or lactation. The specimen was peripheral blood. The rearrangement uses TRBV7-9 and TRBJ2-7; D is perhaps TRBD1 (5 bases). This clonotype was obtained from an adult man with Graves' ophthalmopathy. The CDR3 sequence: CASSFNRIYEQYF. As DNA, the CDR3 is TGTGCCAGCAGCTTCAACAGGATCTACGAGCAGTACTTC.